The entry below gives a single TCR beta chain sequence along with its context. Authors' methods: Cell counts per sample came from amplifying reference gene primers. The protocol was immunoSEQ multiplex PCR, while the TCRdb copy is restricted to in-frame clones and leaves out a portion. The V and J calls and clone size come from that table; D and trimming were worked out from the DNA. The data contain 250,000 to 350,000 clones, 88% of them singletons. This sample is part of a study of blood T cell repertoires in COVID-19. Study in general: Acute-phase and convalescent COVID-19 samples originated in the United States, Italy and Spain. In each case, the material was cDNA or gDNA derived from T cells, B-cell-depleted T cells, or PBMCs.

From germline, CDR1 is SGHTA and CDR2 FQGTGA. The CDR3 consists of 17 residues. With 2 bases clipped from V and 3 bases from J, the junction kept 10 bases outside the gene matches. The chain uses TRBV7-3 and TRBJ1-2, with 9 nucleotides matching TRBD1. The sequence was obtained from a woman aged 25 to 45 with COVID-19, enrolled during active disease. Sequenced material: peripheral blood. The CDR3 is CASSLDPGTGLDYGYTF. Written as DNA, the CDR3 is TGTGCCAGCAGCTTAGATCCCGGGACAGGGCTCGACTATGGCTACACCTTC.